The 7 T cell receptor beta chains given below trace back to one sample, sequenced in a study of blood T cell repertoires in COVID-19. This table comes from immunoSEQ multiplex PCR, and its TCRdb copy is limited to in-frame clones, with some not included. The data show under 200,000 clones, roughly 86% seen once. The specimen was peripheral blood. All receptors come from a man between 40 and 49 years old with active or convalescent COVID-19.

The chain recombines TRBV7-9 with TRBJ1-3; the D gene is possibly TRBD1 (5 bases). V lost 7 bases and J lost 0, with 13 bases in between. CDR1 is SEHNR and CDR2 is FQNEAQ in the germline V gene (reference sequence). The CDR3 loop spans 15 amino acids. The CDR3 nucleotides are TGTGCCAGCACCCTGAGCGGGGCCTCTGGAAACACCATATATTTT. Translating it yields CASTLSGASGNTIYF.

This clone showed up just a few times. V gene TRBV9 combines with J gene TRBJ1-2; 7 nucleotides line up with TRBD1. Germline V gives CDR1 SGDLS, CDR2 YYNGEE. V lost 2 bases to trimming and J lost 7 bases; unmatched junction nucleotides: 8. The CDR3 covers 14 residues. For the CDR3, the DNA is TGTGCCAGCAGCGTGGACAGGTCGATCAGTGGCTACACCTTC. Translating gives CASSVDRSISGYTF.

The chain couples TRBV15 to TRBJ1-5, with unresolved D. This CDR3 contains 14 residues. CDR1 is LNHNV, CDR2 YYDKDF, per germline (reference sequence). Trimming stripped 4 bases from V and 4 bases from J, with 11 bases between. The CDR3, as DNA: TGTGCCACCAGCATCGGGGATTGGAATCAGCCCCAGCATTTT. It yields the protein CATSIGDWNQPQHF.

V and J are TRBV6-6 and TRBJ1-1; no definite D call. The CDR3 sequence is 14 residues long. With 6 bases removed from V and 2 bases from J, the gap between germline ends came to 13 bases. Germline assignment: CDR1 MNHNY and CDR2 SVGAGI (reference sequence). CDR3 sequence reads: CASSLRNVNTEAFF. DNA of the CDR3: TGTGCCAGCAGCCTGCGCAATGTAAACACTGAAGCTTTCTTT.

The CDR3 region has the DNA TGTGCCAGCAGTTGGGCCGGGACTAACGAGCAGTACTTC. Amino acid sequence: CASSWAGTNEQYF. This rearrangement joins TRBV6-2 or TRBV6-3 to TRBJ2-7; TRBD2 matches at 7 bases. Trimming removed 4 bases from V and 5 bases from J; junction bases left unmatched: 5. In germline, CDR1 is MNHEY, CDR2 SVGEGT. CDR3 size: 13 residues.

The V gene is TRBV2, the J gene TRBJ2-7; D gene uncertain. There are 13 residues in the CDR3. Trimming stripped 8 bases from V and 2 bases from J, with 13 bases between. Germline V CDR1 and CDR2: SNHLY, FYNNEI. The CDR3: CASDPTRPYEQYF. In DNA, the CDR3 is TGTGCCAGCGACCCGACACGTCCCTACGAGCAGTACTTC.

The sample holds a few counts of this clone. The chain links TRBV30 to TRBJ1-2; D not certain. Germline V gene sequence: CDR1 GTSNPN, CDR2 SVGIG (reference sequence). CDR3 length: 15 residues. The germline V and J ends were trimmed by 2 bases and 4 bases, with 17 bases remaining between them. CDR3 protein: CAWSLAPAVTYGYTF. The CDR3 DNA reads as TGTGCCTGGAGTTTAGCCCCTGCGGTTACCTATGGCTACACCTTC.